This passage covers 17 T cell receptor beta chains from one sample sequenced in a study of cytomegalovirus exposure and HLA in healthy donors. Vbeta (60) and Jbeta (13) primers were used in the PCR. Method: immunoSEQ multiplex PCR; TCRdb's copy keeps in-frame clones and lacks some. The table has about 180,000 clones, more than 75% seen once; the top ten hold 1.5%. Sequencing was performed on PBMCs. The receptors here all came from a man aged 35 to 55 in good health and CMV-seronegative.

The rearrangement joins TRBV6-4 to TRBJ2-7; 10 nucleotides agree with TRBD2. This CDR3 comprises 12 residues. V lost 8 bases to trimming and J lost 6 bases; unmatched junction nucleotides: 4. The V gene's germline CDR1 is MRHNA and CDR2 SNTAGT. CDR3 in DNA: TGTGCCAGCCCAAGCGGGAGGGCCGAGCAGTACTTC. Its protein is CASPSGRAEQYF.

This clone was counted once. The rearrangement uses TRBV7-2 and TRBJ2-3; D gene ambiguous. Germline V gene sequence: CDR1 SGHTA, CDR2 FQGNSA. Trimming took 4 bases from V and 0 from J, leaving 8 bases between them. CDR3 length: 14 amino acids. The CDR3 reads CASSSDYSTDTQYF. The DNA for the CDR3 is TGTGCCAGCAGCTCAGATTATAGCACAGATACGCAGTATTTT. Based on the CDR3 plus reference TRBV7-2 and TRBJ2-3, the full variable domain is GAGVSQSPSNKVTEKGKDVELRCDPISGHTALYWYRQSLGQGLEFLIYFQGNSAPDKSGLPSDRFSAERTGGSVSTLTIQRTQQEDSAVYLCASSSDYSTDTQYFGPGTRLTVL.

This sequence joins TRBV2 and TRBJ1-4, with D possibly matching TRBD1 (6 bases). V dropped 5 bases and J dropped 0 bases, with 13 bases sitting between them. The CDR3 loop spans 16 amino acids. Per the germline V gene, CDR1 is SNHLY and CDR2 is FYNNEI. CDR3 in DNA: TGTGCCAGCAGTTCTCCGACAGGAGCAACTAATGAAAAACTGTTTTTT. Translation: CASSSPTGATNEKLFF. The variable domain in full, with the rest retrieved from reference TRBV2 and TRBJ1-4, is EPEVTQTPSHQVTQMGQEVILRCVPISNHLYFYWYRQILGQKVEFLVSFYNNEISEKSEIFDDQFSVERPDGSNFTLKIRSTKLEDSAMYFCASSSPTGATNEKLFFGSGTQLSVL.

The V gene is TRBV21-1, the J gene TRBJ2-7; the table's D call of TRBD2 was not tested on the DNA. TRBV21-1 is a pseudogene segment. The length of the CDR3 is 11 residues. The CDR3 here is CASRGGRAWYF. The CDR3 DNA sequence: TGTGCCAGTAGGGGGGGAAGGGCGTGGTACTTC.

The chain uses TRBV28 and TRBJ2-6; TRBD2 might be the D (6 bases). Germline V gene lookup returns CDR1 MDHEN and CDR2 SYDVKM. V shed 3 bases and J shed 4 bases, with 10 bases lying between them. The CDR3 runs 15 residues. Written as DNA, the CDR3 is TGTGCCAGCAGTTTGGGGGGTATGGGGGCCAACGTCCTGACTTTC. Protein sequence: CASSLGGMGANVLTF.

The rearrangement uses TRBV6-1 and TRBJ1-2; 8 bases match TRBD1. There are 15 residues in the CDR3. CDR1 and CDR2 from the germline V gene are MNHNS and SASEGT. The ends lost 4 bases at V and 0 bases at J; junction bases unmatched: 4. The CDR3 protein is CASSGDRRSNYGYTF. CDR3 sequence (DNA): TGTGCCAGCAGTGGGGACAGGAGATCTAACTATGGCTACACCTTC.

Written as DNA, the CDR3 is TGTGCCAGCAGCTTGGCCTTTCACGGACAGGGGGCCCGGAATGAGCAGTTCTTC. Translated: CASSLAFHGQGARNEQFF. V is TRBV5-6 and J is TRBJ2-1, with 11 bases that match TRBD1. The V gene's germline CDR1 is SGHDT and CDR2 YYEEEE. This CDR3 region has 18 residues. V shed 0 bases and J 7 bases; nucleotides not matched to a gene: 12.

The chain uses TRBV27 and TRBJ1-1; D ambiguous. The CDR3 totals 15 residues. The ends were cut back, 5 bases at V and 4 bases at J, with 17 bases in the middle. CDR1 MNHEY and CDR2 SMNVEV come from the germline V gene (reference sequence). The CDR3 DNA reads as TGTGCCAGCAGTCTCGACAACCCCCGAGTCACTGAAGCTTTCTTT. Translating it yields CASSLDNPRVTEAFF.

The chain has TRBV5-1 and TRBJ2-7; TRBD2 matches at 10 bases. V was clipped by 0 bases and J by 3 bases; unmatched bases: 12. The CDR3 is 18 amino acids. CDR1 is SGHRS and CDR2 is YFSETQ in the germline V gene. The CDR3 DNA sequence: TGCGCCAGCAGCTTGGATGGACTAGCGGCCCAAAAGAACTACGAGCAGTACTTC. It specifies CASSLDGLAAQKNYEQYF.

The chain is built from TRBV29-1 and TRBJ2-5; D gene uncertain. This CDR3 has 12 amino acids. The V end was cut by 7 bases, the J end by 3 bases, with 12 bases between. CDR1 is SQVTM, CDR2 ANQGSEA, per germline. The CDR3 DNA reads as TGCAGCGCCACAGAGTTCGAAGAGACCCAGTACTTC. Amino acids: CSATEFEETQYF.

This sequence joins TRBV7-2 and TRBJ1-5; 8 nucleotides match TRBD1. Trimming at V came to 6 bases and at J to 7 bases, leaving 5 bases not matched to a gene. CDR1 is SGHTA, CDR2 FQGNSA, per germline. The CDR3 runs to 13 residues. CDR3 amino acids: CASSLRGQQPQHF. The CDR3 DNA is TGTGCCAGCAGTCTCAGGGGGCAGCAGCCCCAGCATTTT. Based on the CDR3 plus reference TRBV7-2 and TRBJ1-5, the full variable domain is GAGVSQSPSNKVTEKGKDVELRCDPISGHTALYWYRQSLGQGLEFLIYFQGNSAPDKSGLPSDRFSAERTGGSVSTLTIQRTQQEDSAVYLCASSLRGQQPQHFGDGTRLSIL.

This clone has only a few counts. The genes are TRBV29-1 and TRBJ1-1, with a tentative D call TRBD1 (6 bases). V lost 7 bases to trimming and J lost 2 bases, with 14 bases between them. This CDR3 has 13 amino acids. CDR1 and CDR2 from the germline V gene are SQVTM and ANQGSEA. This CDR3 reads CSAMRQANTEAFF. DNA of the CDR3: TGCAGCGCGATGCGACAGGCCAACACTGAAGCTTTCTTT. Based on the CDR3 plus reference TRBV29-1 and TRBJ1-1, the full variable domain is SAVISQKPSRDICQRGTSLTIQCQVDSQVTMMFWYRQQPGQSLTLIATANQGSEATYESGFVIDKFPISRPNLTFSTLTVSNMSPEDSSIYLCSAMRQANTEAFFGQGTRLTVV.

J is TRBJ2-6 and V is TRBV4-3, with D uncertain. Looked up from germline, CDR1 is LGHNA and CDR2 is YSLEER. Trimming removed 2 bases from V and 0 bases from J, with 5 bases in between. This CDR3 contains 15 residues. The CDR3 bases are TGCGCCAGCAGCCAACATAGCTCTGGGGCCAACGTCCTGACTTTC. Translated: CASSQHSSGANVLTF.

The V call is TRBV6-5, the J call TRBJ1-6, with TRBD1 matching 8 bases. The CDR3 extends over 14 amino acids. J was trimmed by 8 bases and V by 6 bases; bases with no gene match: 6. Germline values: CDR1 MNHEY, CDR2 SVGAGI. CDR3 sequence (DNA): TGTGCCAGCAGAATCGACAGGGGATATTCACCCCTCCACTTT. Translated, it gives CASRIDRGYSPLHF.

This clone appeared a few times. The chain couples TRBV25-1 to TRBJ2-7, with D possibly TRBD1 on 5 matching bases. The V end was cut by 5 bases, the J end by 2 bases, with 25 bases between. The germline CDR1 and CDR2 sequences are MGHDK and SYGVNS. The CDR3 runs 18 residues. Here the CDR3 reads CASSPAPGNNKRTYEQYF. In DNA, the CDR3 is TGTGCCAGCAGTCCGGCCCCAGGGAACAACAAACGGACCTACGAGCAGTACTTC.

The chain carries TRBV5-4 and TRBJ1-1; possibly TRBD1 for D (5 bases). Germline values: CDR1 SGHNT, CDR2 YYREEE (reference sequence). The CDR3 length is 15 residues. The ends were cut back, 2 bases at V and 0 bases at J, with 11 bases in the middle. Written as DNA, the CDR3 is TGTGCCAGCAGCTTTAGCGGGGGAATGAACACTGAAGCTTTCTTT. Translated: CASSFSGGMNTEAFF.

J is TRBJ2-3 and V is TRBV4-2, with D possibly being TRBD2 (7 bases). There are 16 residues in the CDR3. The ends were cut back, 0 bases at V and 2 bases at J, with 12 bases in the middle. Germline CDR1 is LGHNA and CDR2 is YNFKEQ. CDR3 sequence (DNA): TGTGCCAGCAGCCAAGAGGGGGGGCTTATCACAGATACGCAGTATTTT. It specifies CASSQEGGLITDTQYF.